The 9 T cell receptor beta chains presented below share a single source sample, sequenced in a study of T cell repertoires in cytomegalovirus infection. The antigens for these receptors are not known. TCRdb fed the reads into MiXCR, producing one record per CDR3 protein. The table includes some 500,000 distinct CDR3 sequences, 30% to 35% detected once. Sequences were derived from cultured PBMCs, sampled from culture after CMV antigen stimulation. All receptors derive from a human donor in good health (CMV status not recorded). Some clones in this sample may be carry-over from other donors' samples.

This clonotype has only a few counts. In DNA, the CDR3 is TGTGCCAGCAGCCCGACCGGGACTAGCGCCACAGATACGCAGTATTTT. Residues: CASSPTGTSATDTQYF. The chain couples TRBV7-2 to TRBJ2-3, with TRBD2 identical over 10 bases. Trimming removed 5 bases from V and 2 bases from J; junction bases left unmatched: 7. The CDR3 is made up of 16 amino acids. Looked up from germline, CDR1 is SGHTA and CDR2 is FQGNSA.

Written as DNA, the CDR3 is TGTGCCAGTAGTCTCTCGACAGTCCCGGAGACCCAGTACTTC. It specifies CASSLSTVPETQYF. The V call is TRBV19, the J call TRBJ2-5, with D perhaps matching TRBD1 (5 bases). V lost 5 bases, J lost 5 bases, and 15 bases lay in between. CDR1 and CDR2 from the germline V gene are LNHDA and SQIVND (reference sequence). The CDR3 contains 14 residues.

CDR3 amino acids: CASSVTQGADGELFF. The CDR3 region has the DNA TGTGCCAGCAGCGTGACCCAGGGGGCGGACGGGGAGCTGTTTTTT. V and J are TRBV5-6 and TRBJ2-2; 8 bases fit TRBD1. The CDR3 extends over 15 amino acids. CDR1 and CDR2 from the germline V gene are SGHDT and YYEEEE. V shed 4 bases, J shed 7 bases, and the junction held 9 bases outside the gene matches.

The chain links TRBV7-9 to TRBJ2-3, with D perhaps matching TRBD2 (6 bases). This CDR3 has 15 residues. V dropped 1 base and J dropped 2 bases, with 10 bases sitting between them. CDR1 is SEHNR and CDR2 is FQNEAQ in the germline V gene (reference sequence). This chain's CDR3 is CASSLGRAVTDTQYF. DNA of the CDR3: TGTGCCAGCAGCTTAGGGAGGGCCGTCACAGATACGCAGTATTTT. Supplemented by reference TRBV7-9 and TRBJ2-3, the full variable domain reads DTGVSQNPRHKITKRGQNVTFRCDPISEHNRLYWYRQTLGQGPEFLTYFQNEAQLEKSRLLSDRFSAERPKGSFSTLEIQRTEQGDSAMYLCASSLGRAVTDTQYFGPGTRLTVL.

The genes are TRBV20-1 and TRBJ1-5, with 9 bases identical to TRBD1. Germline CDR1 and CDR2: DFQATT and SNEGSKA (reference sequence). Trimming cost V 0 bases and J 2 bases; bases outside gene matches: 2. The CDR3 is 15 amino acids. This CDR3 reads CSAREGQGGNQPQHF. In DNA, the CDR3 is TGCAGTGCTAGAGAGGGACAGGGAGGCAATCAGCCCCAGCATTTT.

This chain connects TRBV7-3 to TRBJ2-1; 12 nucleotides align to TRBD2. Germline V CDR1 and CDR2: SGHTA, FQGTGA. The CDR3 spans 14 residues. Trimming removed 4 bases from V and 6 bases from J; junction bases left unmatched: 1. This CDR3 is CASSSSGRANEQFF. DNA for the CDR3: TGTGCCAGCAGCTCTAGCGGGAGGGCCAATGAGCAGTTCTTC.

This chain joins TRBV7-6 and TRBJ2-5; 7 bases agree with TRBD2. The CDR3 contains 15 residues. The V gene end was trimmed by 1 base and the J gene end by 5 bases; junction bases not matched to a gene: 7. Per germline, CDR1 SGHVS and CDR2 FNYEAQ. The CDR3 here is CASSLEGRAGETQYF. In DNA form, the CDR3 reads TGTGCCAGCAGCTTAGAAGGGAGGGCGGGGGAGACCCAGTACTTC. Full variable domain (remainder filled in from reference TRBV7-6 and TRBJ2-5): GAGVSQSPRYKVTKRGQDVALRCDPISGHVSLYWYRQALGQGPEFLTYFNYEAQQDKSGLPNDRFSAERPEGSISTLTIQRTEQRDSAMYRCASSLEGRAGETQYFGPGTRLLVL.

This chain links TRBV7-3 with TRBJ2-7; D remains unclear. The CDR3 has 13 residues. CDR1 and CDR2 from the germline V gene are SGHTA and FQGTGA. V was shortened by 4 bases and J by 3 bases, with 10 bases between the two germline ends. The CDR3 loop is CASSSSPDYEQYF. CDR3 bases: TGTGCCAGCAGCTCCTCACCGGACTACGAGCAGTACTTC.

J is TRBJ1-2 and V is TRBV7-6; D gene unclear. Germline V gene lookup returns CDR1 SGHVS and CDR2 FNYEAQ. The CDR3 spans 14 residues. Trimming left V 5 bases short and J 0 bases short, with 10 bases between. This CDR3 reads CASSLEAANYGYTF. For the CDR3, the DNA is TGTGCCAGCAGCCTTGAGGCTGCTAACTATGGCTACACCTTC.